Listed below are T cell receptor beta chains from one sample, sequenced in a study of blood T cell repertoires in COVID-19. Only in-frame clones appear in the TCRdb table, and some are missing; sequencing was by immunoSEQ multiplex PCR. The sample contains about 330,000 clones, about 92% of which appear only once. Specimen: PBMCs or T cells enriched from blood (not recorded which). All receptors come from a woman in her thirties who had recovered from COVID-19. CDR3s include the opening cysteine and the closing phenylalanine or tryptophan. Each record gives: D gene, J gene, V gene, clone size, CDR3 protein, CDR3 DNA. The D gene is left open where the match is weak. Only some rows state a clone size, as once, few, many or a class for expanded clones.

d_call: -
j_call: TRBJ2-3
v_call: TRBV4-2
clone_size: -
cdr3_aa: CASSQQLSYTDTQYF
cdr3_nt: TGTGCCAGCAGCCAACAACTATCCTACACAGATACGCAGTATTTT

d_call: TRBD1
j_call: TRBJ1-2
v_call: TRBV29-1
clone_size: -
cdr3_aa: CSVEGETGGTGYTF
cdr3_nt: TGCAGCGTTGAAGGGGAGACAGGGGGAACTGGCTACACCTTC

d_call: TRBD2
j_call: TRBJ2-2
v_call: TRBV11-3
clone_size: -
cdr3_aa: CASTTGLAGELFF
cdr3_nt: TGTGCCAGCACCACGGGACTAGCCGGGGAGCTGTTTTTT

d_call: -
j_call: TRBJ2-7
v_call: TRBV6-5
clone_size: -
cdr3_aa: CASSYSDNNYEQYF
cdr3_nt: TGTGCCAGCAGTTACTCCGACAATAACTACGAGCAGTACTTC

d_call: TRBD2
j_call: TRBJ2-1
v_call: TRBV7-3
clone_size: -
cdr3_aa: CASSYGTSGVAINEQFF
cdr3_nt: TGTGCCAGCAGCTACGGGACTAGTGGAGTAGCAATCAATGAGCAGTTCTTC

d_call: TRBD1
j_call: TRBJ2-3
v_call: TRBV29-1
clone_size: -
cdr3_aa: CSVARGLTDTQYF
cdr3_nt: TGCAGCGTTGCCAGGGGGCTTACAGATACGCAGTATTTT

d_call: -
j_call: TRBJ2-7
v_call: TRBV7-8
clone_size: once
cdr3_aa: CASSLVAGGQWDEQYF
cdr3_nt: TGTGCCAGCAGCTTAGTTGCCGGAGGTCAATGGGACGAGCAGTACTTC

d_call: -
j_call: TRBJ2-5
v_call: TRBV7-2
clone_size: -
cdr3_aa: CASTWGGRETQYF
cdr3_nt: TGTGCCAGCACCTGGGGGGGCAGAGAGACCCAGTACTTC

d_call: -
j_call: TRBJ2-7
v_call: TRBV21-1
clone_size: -
cdr3_aa: CASSKKGGRAFGLEQYF
cdr3_nt: TGTGCCAGTAGCAAAAAAGGCGGGAGGGCCTTCGGGTTGGAGCAGTACTTC

d_call: -
j_call: TRBJ2-1
v_call: TRBV4-3
clone_size: -
cdr3_aa: CASSRGFRDRAYNEQFF
cdr3_nt: TGCGCCAGCAGCCGGGGCTTCAGGGATCGCGCCTACAATGAGCAGTTCTTC

d_call: -
j_call: TRBJ1-1
v_call: TRBV5-5
clone_size: once
cdr3_aa: CASSLSTEAFF
cdr3_nt: TGTGCCAGCAGCTTGTCGACTGAAGCTTTCTTT

d_call: -
j_call: TRBJ2-7
v_call: TRBV28
clone_size: -
cdr3_aa: CASSLWSGVYEQYF
cdr3_nt: TGTGCCAGCAGTTTATGGTCCGGTGTCTACGAGCAGTACTTC

d_call: -
j_call: TRBJ1-5
v_call: TRBV19
clone_size: -
cdr3_aa: CASSKGGGGNQPQHF
cdr3_nt: TGTGCCAGTAGTAAGGGGGGAGGGGGCAATCAGCCCCAGCATTTT

d_call: -
j_call: TRBJ1-2
v_call: TRBV3-1/TRBV3-2
clone_size: -
cdr3_aa: CASSQDAGSYGYTF
cdr3_nt: TGTGCCAGCAGCCAAGACGCAGGTTCCTATGGCTACACCTTC

d_call: TRBD2
j_call: TRBJ2-2
v_call: TRBV3-1/TRBV3-2
clone_size: -
cdr3_aa: CASSQSGGMNTGELFF
cdr3_nt: TGTGCCAGCAGCCAGAGCGGGGGAATGAACACCGGGGAGCTGTTTTTT

d_call: -
j_call: TRBJ2-1
v_call: TRBV2
clone_size: -
cdr3_aa: CASSQGDFYNEQFF
cdr3_nt: TGTGCCAGCAGTCAAGGGGACTTCTACAATGAGCAGTTCTTC

d_call: -
j_call: TRBJ2-7
v_call: TRBV10-3
clone_size: -
cdr3_aa: CAISESTQGYTIRHPYEQYF
cdr3_nt: TGTGCCATCAGTGAGTCGACTCAGGGATATACGATACGACACCCTTACGAGCAGTACTTC

d_call: TRBD1
j_call: TRBJ1-3
v_call: TRBV28
clone_size: -
cdr3_aa: CASQGGGGNTIYF
cdr3_nt: TGTGCCAGCCAAGGGGGCGGAGGAAACACCATATATTTT

d_call: -
j_call: TRBJ1-4
v_call: TRBV5-8
clone_size: -
cdr3_aa: CASSPRVAGADEKLFF
cdr3_nt: TGTGCCAGCAGCCCGAGGGTGGCGGGGGCCGATGAAAAACTGTTTTTT

d_call: -
j_call: TRBJ2-3
v_call: TRBV25-1
clone_size: -
cdr3_aa: CASSKAGNADTQYF
cdr3_nt: TGTGCCAGCAGTAAGGCGGGAAATGCAGATACGCAGTATTTT

d_call: -
j_call: TRBJ1-5
v_call: TRBV28
clone_size: -
cdr3_aa: CASSLIPNQPQHF
cdr3_nt: TGTGCCAGCAGTTTAATCCCAAATCAGCCCCAGCATTTT

d_call: -
j_call: TRBJ2-7
v_call: TRBV27
clone_size: -
cdr3_aa: CASSWGRGSNEQYF
cdr3_nt: TGTGCCAGCAGTTGGGGGCGGGGGTCGAACGAGCAGTACTTC

d_call: -
j_call: TRBJ1-1
v_call: TRBV6-2/TRBV6-3
clone_size: -
cdr3_aa: CASSPLRGYTEAFF
cdr3_nt: TGTGCCAGCAGCCCCCTGCGGGGTTACACTGAAGCTTTCTTT

d_call: TRBD1
j_call: TRBJ1-2
v_call: TRBV28
clone_size: -
cdr3_aa: CASRLRDSYGYTF
cdr3_nt: TGTGCCAGCAGGCTCCGGGACAGCTATGGCTACACCTTC

d_call: -
j_call: TRBJ1-5
v_call: TRBV6-5
clone_size: -
cdr3_aa: CASSQRRLNQPQHF
cdr3_nt: TGTGCCAGCAGTCAACGGAGACTAAATCAGCCCCAGCATTTT

d_call: TRBD1
j_call: TRBJ1-4
v_call: TRBV28
clone_size: -
cdr3_aa: CASTSPGQGTATNEKLFF
cdr3_nt: TGTGCCAGCACCTCCCCGGGACAGGGGACCGCAACTAATGAAAAACTGTTTTTT

d_call: -
j_call: TRBJ2-3
v_call: TRBV9
clone_size: -
cdr3_aa: CASSLQGVASTDTQYF
cdr3_nt: TGTGCCAGCAGCCTACAAGGAGTAGCAAGCACAGATACGCAGTATTTT

d_call: -
j_call: TRBJ1-1
v_call: TRBV7-9
clone_size: -
cdr3_aa: CASSLVQFPGMNTEAFF
cdr3_nt: TGTGCCAGCAGCTTAGTTCAATTTCCGGGGATGAACACTGAAGCTTTCTTT

d_call: -
j_call: TRBJ2-7
v_call: TRBV9
clone_size: -
cdr3_aa: CASSTGDRSSYEQYF
cdr3_nt: TGTGCCAGCAGCACGGGGGACCGAAGCTCCTACGAGCAGTACTTC

d_call: -
j_call: TRBJ1-1
v_call: TRBV7-2
clone_size: -
cdr3_aa: CASSLGGRTEAFF
cdr3_nt: TGTGCCAGCAGCTTGGGGGGACGGACTGAAGCTTTCTTT

d_call: -
j_call: TRBJ2-3
v_call: TRBV5-4
clone_size: -
cdr3_aa: CASSRGGGLVTDTQYF
cdr3_nt: TGTGCCAGCAGCCGCGGCGGGGGCCTGGTGACAGATACGCAGTATTTT

d_call: -
j_call: TRBJ1-3
v_call: TRBV21-1
clone_size: -
cdr3_aa: CASSKFSGGSGNTIYF
cdr3_nt: TGTGCCAGCAGCAAATTTTCAGGGGGATCTGGAAACACCATATATTTT

d_call: -
j_call: TRBJ2-3
v_call: TRBV18
clone_size: -
cdr3_aa: CASSPLGGVDTQYF
cdr3_nt: TGTGCCAGCTCACCACTGGGGGGAGTAGATACGCAGTATTTT

d_call: TRBD2
j_call: TRBJ2-1
v_call: TRBV11-2
clone_size: -
cdr3_aa: CASSFLAGNNEQFF
cdr3_nt: TGTGCCAGCAGCTTTCTAGCGGGGAACAATGAGCAGTTCTTC

d_call: -
j_call: TRBJ2-2
v_call: TRBV25-1
clone_size: -
cdr3_aa: CASSSDPGRGRVAGELFF
cdr3_nt: TGTGCCAGCAGTAGTGACCCGGGGAGGGGGAGAGTCGCCGGGGAGCTGTTTTTT

d_call: TRBD1
j_call: TRBJ1-3
v_call: TRBV28
clone_size: few
cdr3_aa: CASQGIPGQGDSGNTIYF
cdr3_nt: TGTGCCAGCCAGGGGATACCGGGACAGGGGGACTCTGGAAACACCATATATTTT

d_call: -
j_call: TRBJ2-1
v_call: TRBV4-3
clone_size: -
cdr3_aa: CASSQDRGFEQFF
cdr3_nt: TGCGCCAGCAGCCAAGACCGGGGTTTTGAGCAGTTCTTC

d_call: TRBD1
j_call: TRBJ2-7
v_call: TRBV19
clone_size: -
cdr3_aa: CAISPGQSYEQYF
cdr3_nt: TGTGCCATTTCTCCGGGACAGAGCTACGAGCAGTACTTC

d_call: TRBD2
j_call: TRBJ2-2
v_call: TRBV7-3
clone_size: once
cdr3_aa: CASSSPGLETGELFF
cdr3_nt: TGTGCCAGCAGCTCGCCGGGACTAGAAACCGGGGAGCTGTTTTTT

d_call: TRBD1
j_call: TRBJ2-3
v_call: TRBV30
clone_size: -
cdr3_aa: CAAGQGSDTQYF
cdr3_nt: TGTGCCGCGGGACAGGGGTCAGATACGCAGTATTTT

d_call: -
j_call: TRBJ1-2
v_call: TRBV3-1/TRBV3-2
clone_size: few
cdr3_aa: CASSQGASTPQHGYTF
cdr3_nt: TGTGCCAGCAGCCAAGGGGCATCGACCCCTCAGCATGGCTACACCTTC

d_call: TRBD1
j_call: TRBJ2-5
v_call: TRBV2
clone_size: -
cdr3_aa: CASRNRGLVGTQYF
cdr3_nt: TGTGCCAGCAGGAACAGGGGGCTTGTTGGGACCCAGTACTTC

d_call: TRBD1
j_call: TRBJ2-7
v_call: TRBV3-1/TRBV3-2
clone_size: -
cdr3_aa: CASSQEPGTAREQYF
cdr3_nt: TGTGCCAGCAGCCAAGAGCCTGGGACAGCGCGCGAGCAGTACTTC

d_call: -
j_call: TRBJ1-5
v_call: TRBV19
clone_size: -
cdr3_aa: CASRETGDNQPQHF
cdr3_nt: TGTGCCAGTAGGGAGACAGGAGACAATCAGCCCCAGCATTTT

d_call: -
j_call: TRBJ1-4
v_call: TRBV28
clone_size: -
cdr3_aa: CASSFTLSQGITNEKLFF
cdr3_nt: TGTGCCAGCAGTTTTACACTATCCCAGGGGATTACTAATGAAAAACTGTTTTTT

d_call: -
j_call: TRBJ1-6
v_call: TRBV2
clone_size: -
cdr3_aa: CASSPTTGLHSPLHF
cdr3_nt: TGTGCCAGCAGTCCAACGACAGGCTTGCATTCACCCCTCCACTTT

d_call: -
j_call: TRBJ2-5
v_call: TRBV12-3/TRBV12-4
clone_size: -
cdr3_aa: CASNRLEQETQYF
cdr3_nt: TGTGCCAGCAACAGACTAGAGCAAGAGACCCAGTACTTC

d_call: TRBD1
j_call: TRBJ1-1
v_call: TRBV29-1
clone_size: -
cdr3_aa: CSGTGGVYTEAFF
cdr3_nt: TGCAGCGGGACAGGGGGTGTGTACACTGAAGCTTTCTTT

d_call: -
j_call: TRBJ2-2
v_call: TRBV7-2
clone_size: -
cdr3_aa: CASSNRRAGGELFF
cdr3_nt: TGTGCCAGCAGCAATAGGAGGGCCGGCGGGGAGCTGTTTTTT

d_call: -
j_call: TRBJ1-2
v_call: TRBV24-1
clone_size: -
cdr3_aa: CATSDGRTANYGYTF
cdr3_nt: TGTGCCACCAGTGATGGACGGACAGCTAACTATGGCTACACCTTC

d_call: TRBD1
j_call: TRBJ1-4
v_call: TRBV3-1/TRBV3-2
clone_size: -
cdr3_aa: CASSPWTGADEKLFF
cdr3_nt: TGTGCCAGCAGCCCCTGGACAGGGGCGGATGAAAAACTGTTTTTT

d_call: -
j_call: TRBJ1-5
v_call: TRBV25-1
clone_size: -
cdr3_aa: CASSESTGRGQPQHF
cdr3_nt: TGTGCCAGCAGTGAATCAACAGGTAGGGGTCAGCCCCAGCATTTT

d_call: -
j_call: TRBJ2-7
v_call: TRBV5-1
clone_size: -
cdr3_aa: CASGHSYEQYF
cdr3_nt: TGCGCCAGCGGGCACTCCTACGAGCAGTACTTC